One T cell receptor (beta chain) is described in this entry. What it recognizes is unknown. All of the isolated RNA was reverse transcribed, so expressed TCRB transcripts were sequenced. TCRdb keeps only in-frame clones here, not all; method: immunoSEQ multiplex PCR. The sample gives under 250,000 clones, roughly 13% of which show up once; roughly 0.024% is in the top ten. Cells sorted by CD45RO/CCR7/CD25/CD127/CD95/CD27 comprised CD4+ naive, central memory, regulatory and stem cell-like memory cells. In all sorted populations, purity surpassed 98%. This sample stems from a study of beta chain features in type 1 diabetes. Study outcomes and limitations: A moderate, significant TCRB CDR3 shortening appeared in type 1 diabetes across four CD4+ subsets. A definitive answer on HLA type influencing TCRB rearrangement was not reached here.

The TCR sequence derives from a woman aged 35 to 49 in good health. The specimen was naive CD4+ T cells from blood.

The CDR3 DNA sequence: TGTGCCAGCAACGTCGGGGACTCATTGAACACTGAAGCTTTCTTT. It yields the protein CASNVGDSLNTEAFF. The J gene is TRBJ1-1, the V gene TRBV28; weak D call: TRBD1 (5 bases). Germline assignment: CDR1 MDHEN and CDR2 SYDVKM. Trimming stripped 7 bases from V and 0 bases from J, with 15 bases between. The CDR3 extends over 15 amino acids.